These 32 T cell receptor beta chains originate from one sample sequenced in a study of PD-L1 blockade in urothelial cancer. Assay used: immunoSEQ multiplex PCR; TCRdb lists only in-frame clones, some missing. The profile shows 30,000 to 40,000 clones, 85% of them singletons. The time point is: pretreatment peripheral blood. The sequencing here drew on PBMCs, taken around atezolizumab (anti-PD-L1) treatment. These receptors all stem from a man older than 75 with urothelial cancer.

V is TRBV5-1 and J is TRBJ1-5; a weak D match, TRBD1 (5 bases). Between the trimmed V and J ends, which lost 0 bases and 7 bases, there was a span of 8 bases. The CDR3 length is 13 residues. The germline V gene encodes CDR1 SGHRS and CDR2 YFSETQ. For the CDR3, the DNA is TGCGCCAGCAGCTTGGCCGGGGGGCAGCCCCAGCATTTT. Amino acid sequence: CASSLAGGQPQHF. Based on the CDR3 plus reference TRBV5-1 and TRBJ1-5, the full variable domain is KAGVTQTPRYLIKTRGQQVTLSCSPISGHRSVSWYQQTPGQGLQFLFEYFSETQRNKGNFPGRFSGRQFSNSRSEMNVSTLELGDSALYLCASSLAGGQPQHFGDGTRLSIL.

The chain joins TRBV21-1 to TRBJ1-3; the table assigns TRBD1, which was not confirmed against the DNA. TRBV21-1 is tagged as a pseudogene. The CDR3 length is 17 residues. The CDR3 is CASSFETGTASGNTIYF. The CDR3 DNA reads TGTGCCAGCTCCTTCGAAACCGGGACAGCATCTGGAAACACCATATATTTT.

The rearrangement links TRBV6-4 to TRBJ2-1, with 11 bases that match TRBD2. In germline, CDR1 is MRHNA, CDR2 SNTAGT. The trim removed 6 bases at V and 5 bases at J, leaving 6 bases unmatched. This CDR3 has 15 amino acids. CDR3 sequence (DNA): TGTGCCAGCAGCCTACAGGGACTAGCGGACAATGAGCAGTTCTTC. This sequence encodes CASSLQGLADNEQFF.

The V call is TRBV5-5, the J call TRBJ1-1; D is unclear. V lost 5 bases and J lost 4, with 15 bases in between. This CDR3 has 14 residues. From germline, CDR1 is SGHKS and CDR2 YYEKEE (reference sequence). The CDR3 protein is CASRLQPGSTEAFF. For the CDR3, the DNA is TGTGCCAGCAGACTCCAACCGGGGAGCACTGAAGCTTTCTTT.

CDR3 in DNA: TGCGCCAGCAGCCATTCCCGGGCAAGCGGGAGCTCCTACGAGCAGTACTTC. Translating it yields CASSHSRASGSSYEQYF. This chain uses TRBV4-1 with TRBJ2-7; TRBD2 aligns across 8 bases. With 3 bases clipped from V and 0 bases from J, the junction kept 10 bases outside the gene matches. This CDR3 contains 17 residues. CDR1 is MGHRA, CDR2 YSYEKL, per germline.

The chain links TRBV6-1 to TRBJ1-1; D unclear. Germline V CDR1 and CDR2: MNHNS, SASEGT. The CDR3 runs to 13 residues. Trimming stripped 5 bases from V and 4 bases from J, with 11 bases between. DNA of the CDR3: TGTGCCAGCAGTCCCCGACATAGCACTGAAGCTTTCTTT. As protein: CASSPRHSTEAFF.

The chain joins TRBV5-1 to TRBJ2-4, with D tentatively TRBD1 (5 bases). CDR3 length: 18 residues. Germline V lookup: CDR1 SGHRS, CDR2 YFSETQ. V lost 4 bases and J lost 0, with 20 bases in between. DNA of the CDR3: TGCGCCAGCAGCGAGAATCCCCACAGGCTTCTAGCCAAAAACATTCAGTACTTC. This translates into CASSENPHRLLAKNIQYF.

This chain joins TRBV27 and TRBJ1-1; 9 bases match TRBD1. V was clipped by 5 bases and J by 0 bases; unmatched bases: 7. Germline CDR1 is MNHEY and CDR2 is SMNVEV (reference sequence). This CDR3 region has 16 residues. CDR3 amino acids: CASSPWTGAMNTEAFF. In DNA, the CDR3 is TGTGCCAGCAGTCCGTGGACAGGGGCGATGAACACTGAAGCTTTCTTT.

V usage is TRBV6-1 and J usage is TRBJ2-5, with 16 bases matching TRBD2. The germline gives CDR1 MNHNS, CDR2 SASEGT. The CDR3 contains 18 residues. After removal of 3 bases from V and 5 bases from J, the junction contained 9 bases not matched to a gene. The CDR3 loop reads CASSEASPGLAGGETQYF. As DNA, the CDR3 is TGTGCCAGCAGTGAGGCCTCACCGGGACTAGCGGGGGGGGAGACCCAGTACTTC.

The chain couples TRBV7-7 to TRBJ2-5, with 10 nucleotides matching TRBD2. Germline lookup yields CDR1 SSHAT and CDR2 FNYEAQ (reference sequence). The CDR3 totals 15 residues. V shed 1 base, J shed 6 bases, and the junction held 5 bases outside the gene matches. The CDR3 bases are TGTGCCAGCAGCTTAGGCCCTAGCGGGAGTCAGACCCAGTACTTC. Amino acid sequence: CASSLGPSGSQTQYF.

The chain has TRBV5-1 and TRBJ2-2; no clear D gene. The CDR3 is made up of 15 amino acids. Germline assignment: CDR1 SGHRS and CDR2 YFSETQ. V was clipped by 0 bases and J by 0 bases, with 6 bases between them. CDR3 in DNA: TGCGCCAGCAGCTTGGAAATTACGAACACCGGGGAGCTGTTTTTT. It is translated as CASSLEITNTGELFF.

CDR3 in amino acids: CASSEWTSYNEQFF. The DNA for the CDR3 is TGTGCCAGCAGTGAATGGACAAGCTACAATGAGCAGTTCTTC. The chain has TRBV6-1 and TRBJ2-1; maybe TRBD1 (5 bases). V lost 2 bases and J lost 3, with 8 bases in between. This CDR3 spans 14 amino acids. The germline V gene encodes CDR1 MNHNS and CDR2 SASEGT.

The CDR3 DNA sequence: TGTGCCAGCAGTTCAGGGGGACAGGGACCCCCCGAGCAGTACTTC. Residues: CASSSGGQGPPEQYF. This rearrangement joins TRBV28 to TRBJ2-7; 9 nucleotides line up with TRBD1. Germline V CDR1 and CDR2: MDHEN, SYDVKM. The CDR3 length is 15 residues. J was trimmed by 6 bases and V by 4 bases; bases with no gene match: 10.

The CDR3 sequence is CAWSIAGSYEQYF. The CDR3 nucleotides read TGTGCCTGGAGTATAGCGGGATCCTACGAGCAGTACTTC. The chain recombines TRBV30 with TRBJ2-7; 8 bases fit TRBD2. V lost 2 bases and J lost 1; bases outside the gene matches: 1. This CDR3 has 13 residues. The germline gives CDR1 GTSNPN, CDR2 SVGIG (reference sequence). The full variable domain, completed using reference TRBV30 and TRBJ2-7, is SQTIHQWPATLVQPVGSPLSLECTVEGTSNPNLYWYRQAAGRGLQLLFYSVGIGQISSEVPQNLSASRPQDRQFILSSKKLLLSDSGFYLCAWSIAGSYEQYFGPGTRLTVT.

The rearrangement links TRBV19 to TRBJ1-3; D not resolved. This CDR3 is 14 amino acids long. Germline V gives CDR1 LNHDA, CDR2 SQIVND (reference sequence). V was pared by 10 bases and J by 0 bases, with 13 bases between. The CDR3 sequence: CATKEAFSGNTIYF. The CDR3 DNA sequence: TGTGCCACCAAAGAGGCCTTCTCTGGAAACACCATATATTTT.

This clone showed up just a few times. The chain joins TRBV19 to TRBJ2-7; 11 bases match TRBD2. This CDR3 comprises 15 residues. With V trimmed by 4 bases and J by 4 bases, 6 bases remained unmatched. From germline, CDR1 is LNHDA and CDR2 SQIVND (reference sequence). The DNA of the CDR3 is TGTGCCAGTAGTAGCCTCACTAGCGGGAGTTACGAGCAGTACTTC. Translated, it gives CASSSLTSGSYEQYF. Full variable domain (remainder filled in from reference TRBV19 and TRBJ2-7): DGGITQSPKYLFRKEGQNVTLSCEQNLNHDAMYWYRQDPGQGLRLIYYSQIVNDFQKGDIAEGYSVSREKKESFPLTVTSAQKNPTAFYLCASSSLTSGSYEQYFGPGTRLTVT.

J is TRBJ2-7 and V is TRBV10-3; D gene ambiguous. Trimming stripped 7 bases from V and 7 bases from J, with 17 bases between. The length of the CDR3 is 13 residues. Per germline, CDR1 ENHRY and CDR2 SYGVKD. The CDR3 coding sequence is TGTGCCATCACGGATGACTCCGCGTGGGAGCAGTACTTC. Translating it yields CAITDDSAWEQYF.

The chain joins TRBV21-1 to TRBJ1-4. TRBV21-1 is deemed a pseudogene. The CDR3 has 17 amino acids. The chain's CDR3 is CASSELLAKVHNEKLFF. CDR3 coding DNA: TGTGCCAGCAGCGAACTCTTAGCTAAGGTGCATAATGAAAAACTGTTTTTT.

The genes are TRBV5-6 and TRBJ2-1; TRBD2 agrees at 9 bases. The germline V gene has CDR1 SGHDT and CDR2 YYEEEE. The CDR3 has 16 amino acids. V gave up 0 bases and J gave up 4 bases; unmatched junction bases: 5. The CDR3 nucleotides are TGTGCCAGCAGCTTGGCTGCTAGCGGGGTTTACAATGAGCAGTTCTTC. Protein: CASSLAASGVYNEQFF.

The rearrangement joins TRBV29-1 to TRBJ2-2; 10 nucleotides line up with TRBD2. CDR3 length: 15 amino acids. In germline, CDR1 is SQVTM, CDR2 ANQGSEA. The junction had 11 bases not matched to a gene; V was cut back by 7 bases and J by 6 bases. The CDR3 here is CSGSEVAGGSGELFF. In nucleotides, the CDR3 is TGCAGCGGGAGCGAGGTAGCGGGAGGTTCCGGGGAGCTGTTTTTT.

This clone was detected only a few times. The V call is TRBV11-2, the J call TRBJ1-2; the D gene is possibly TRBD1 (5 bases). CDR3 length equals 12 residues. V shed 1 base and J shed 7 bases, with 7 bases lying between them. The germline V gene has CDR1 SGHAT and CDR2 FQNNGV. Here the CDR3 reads CASSLGGFGYTF. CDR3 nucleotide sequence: TGTGCCAGCAGCTTAGGGGGCTTTGGCTACACCTTC.

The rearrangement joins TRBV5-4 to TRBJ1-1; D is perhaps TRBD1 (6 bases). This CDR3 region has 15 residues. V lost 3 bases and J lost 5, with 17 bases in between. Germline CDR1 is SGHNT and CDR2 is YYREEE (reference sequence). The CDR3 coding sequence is TGTGCCAGCAGCTGGGAGGGGGGTCTAGGAACTGAAGCTTTCTTT. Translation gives CASSWEGGLGTEAFF. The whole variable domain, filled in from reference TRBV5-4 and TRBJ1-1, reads ETGVTQSPTHLIKTRGQQVTLRCSSQSGHNTVSWYQQALGQGPQFIFQYYREEENGRGNFPPRFSGLQFPNYSSELNVNALELDDSALYLCASSWEGGLGTEAFFGQGTRLTVV.

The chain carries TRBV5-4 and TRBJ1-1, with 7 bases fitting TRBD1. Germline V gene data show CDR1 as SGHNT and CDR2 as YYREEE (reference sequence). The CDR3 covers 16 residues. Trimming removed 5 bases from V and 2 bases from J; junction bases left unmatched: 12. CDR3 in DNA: TGTGCCAGCAGTCGCGGGACAGATAGTATCAACACTGAAGCTTTCTTT. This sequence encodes CASSRGTDSINTEAFF.

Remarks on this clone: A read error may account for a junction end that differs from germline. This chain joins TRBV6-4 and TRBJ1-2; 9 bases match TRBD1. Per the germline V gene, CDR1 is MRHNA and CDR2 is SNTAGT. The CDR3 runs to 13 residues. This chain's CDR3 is CASSVPGTGSWIF. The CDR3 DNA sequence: TGTGCCAGCAGTGTTCCCGGGACAGGGTCTTGGATATTC.

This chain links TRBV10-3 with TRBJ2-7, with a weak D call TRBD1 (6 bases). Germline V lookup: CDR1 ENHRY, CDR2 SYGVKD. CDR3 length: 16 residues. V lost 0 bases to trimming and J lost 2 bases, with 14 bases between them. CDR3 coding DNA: TGTGCCATCAGTGAGTCGCCAGGGGAAATTACCTACGAGCAGTACTTC. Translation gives CAISESPGEITYEQYF.

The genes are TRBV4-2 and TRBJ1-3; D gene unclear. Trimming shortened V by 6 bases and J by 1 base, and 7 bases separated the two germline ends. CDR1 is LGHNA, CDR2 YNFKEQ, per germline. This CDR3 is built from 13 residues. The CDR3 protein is CASRGESGNTIYF. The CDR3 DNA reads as TGTGCCAGCAGAGGAGAGTCTGGAAACACCATATATTTT.

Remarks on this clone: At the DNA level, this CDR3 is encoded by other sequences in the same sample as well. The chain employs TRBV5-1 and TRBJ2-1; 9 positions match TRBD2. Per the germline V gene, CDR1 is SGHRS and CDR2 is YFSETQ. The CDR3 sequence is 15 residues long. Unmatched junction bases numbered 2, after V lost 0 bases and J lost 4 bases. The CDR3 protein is CASSLVAGGYNEQFF. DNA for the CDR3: TGCGCCAGCAGCTTGGTTGCGGGAGGGTACAATGAGCAGTTCTTC.

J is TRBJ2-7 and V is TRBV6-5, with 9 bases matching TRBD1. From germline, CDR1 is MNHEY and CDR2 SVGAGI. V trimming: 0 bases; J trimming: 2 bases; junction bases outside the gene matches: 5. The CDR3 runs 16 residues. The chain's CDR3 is CASSYSTTGGAYEQYF. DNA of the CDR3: TGTGCCAGCAGTTACTCGACGACAGGGGGAGCCTACGAGCAGTACTTC.

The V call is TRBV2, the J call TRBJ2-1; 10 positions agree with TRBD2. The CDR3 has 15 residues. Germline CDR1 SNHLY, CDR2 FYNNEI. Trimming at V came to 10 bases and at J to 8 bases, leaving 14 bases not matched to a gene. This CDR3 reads CAILPTSGERYEQFF. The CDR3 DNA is TGTGCCATCCTCCCAACTAGCGGGGAACGGTATGAGCAGTTCTTC.

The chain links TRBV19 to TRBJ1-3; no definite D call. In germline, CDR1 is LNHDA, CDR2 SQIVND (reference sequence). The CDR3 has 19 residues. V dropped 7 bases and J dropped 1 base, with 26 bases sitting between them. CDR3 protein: CASTPGVPRRFRSGNTIYF. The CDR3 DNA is TGTGCCAGTACCCCCGGAGTTCCCCGCCGGTTTCGATCTGGAAACACCATATATTTT.

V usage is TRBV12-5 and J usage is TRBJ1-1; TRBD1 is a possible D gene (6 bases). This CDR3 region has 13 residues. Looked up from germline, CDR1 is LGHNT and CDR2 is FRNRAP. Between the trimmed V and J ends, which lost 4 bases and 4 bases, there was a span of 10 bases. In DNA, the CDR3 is TGTGCTAGTGGTTCAGGGGTGAGCACTGAAGCTTTCTTT. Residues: CASGSGVSTEAFF.

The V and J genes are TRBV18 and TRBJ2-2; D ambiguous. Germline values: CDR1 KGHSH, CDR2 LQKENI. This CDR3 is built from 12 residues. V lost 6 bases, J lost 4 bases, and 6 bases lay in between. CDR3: CASSQLTGELFF. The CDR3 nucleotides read TGTGCCAGCTCCCAACTCACCGGGGAGCTGTTTTTT.